This T cell receptor beta chain was sequenced in a study of blood T cells in healthy people across ages. CDR1 is MNHNY and CDR2 is SVGAGI in the germline V gene (reference sequence). CDR3 length: 15 amino acids. V gave up 2 bases and J gave up 5 bases; unmatched junction bases: 6. A second roughly 6 to 12 cycle PCR used barcoded and J-beta primers. TCRdb called the 5' RACE reads again in MiXCR, with one record for every CDR3 protein. The sample yields around 800,000 distinct CDR3 sequences, around 45% seen once. This clonotype occurred a few times. This clonotype originated in a man aged 55 to 70 in good health. The chain uses TRBV6-6 and TRBJ2-1, with TRBD2 matching 7 bases. The sequenced sample consisted of blood. The CDR3 coding sequence is TGTGCCAGCAGTTACGCGGCTAGCGGTAACAATGAGCAGTTCTTC. Protein: CASSYAASGNNEQFF.